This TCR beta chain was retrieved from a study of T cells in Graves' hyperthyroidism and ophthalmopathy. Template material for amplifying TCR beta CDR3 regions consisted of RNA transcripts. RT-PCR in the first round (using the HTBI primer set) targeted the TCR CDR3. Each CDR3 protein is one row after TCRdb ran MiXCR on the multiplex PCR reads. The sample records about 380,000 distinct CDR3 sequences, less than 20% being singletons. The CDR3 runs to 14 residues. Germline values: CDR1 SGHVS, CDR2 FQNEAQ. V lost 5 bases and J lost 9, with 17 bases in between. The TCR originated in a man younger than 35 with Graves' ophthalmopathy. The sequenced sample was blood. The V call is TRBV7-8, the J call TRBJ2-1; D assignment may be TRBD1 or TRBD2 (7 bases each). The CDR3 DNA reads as TGTGCCAGCAGCATCCCCAGGGGGGGGGGTGAGCAGTTCTTC. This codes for CASSIPRGGGEQFF.